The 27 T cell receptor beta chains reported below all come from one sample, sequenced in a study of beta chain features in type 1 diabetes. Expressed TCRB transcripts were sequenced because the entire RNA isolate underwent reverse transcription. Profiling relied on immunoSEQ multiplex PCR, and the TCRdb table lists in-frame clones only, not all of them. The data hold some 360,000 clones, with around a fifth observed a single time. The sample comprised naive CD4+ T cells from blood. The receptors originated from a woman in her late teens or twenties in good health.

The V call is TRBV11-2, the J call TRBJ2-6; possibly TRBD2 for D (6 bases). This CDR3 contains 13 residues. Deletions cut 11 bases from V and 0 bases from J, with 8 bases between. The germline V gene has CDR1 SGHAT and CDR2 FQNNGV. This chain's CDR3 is CAAGGSGANVLTF. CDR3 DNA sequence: TGTGCCGCCGGGGGCTCTGGGGCCAACGTCCTGACTTTC.

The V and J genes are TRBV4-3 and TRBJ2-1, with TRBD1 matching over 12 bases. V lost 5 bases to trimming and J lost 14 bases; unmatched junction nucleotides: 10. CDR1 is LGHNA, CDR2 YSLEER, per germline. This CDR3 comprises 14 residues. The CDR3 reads CASSGDRGHLAKFF. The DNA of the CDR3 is TGCGCCAGCAGCGGGGACAGGGGGCATTTAGCGAAGTTCTTC.

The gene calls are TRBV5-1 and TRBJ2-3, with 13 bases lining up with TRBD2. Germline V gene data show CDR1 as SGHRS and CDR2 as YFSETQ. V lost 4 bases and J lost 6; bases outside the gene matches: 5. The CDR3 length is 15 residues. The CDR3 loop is CASSALLAGGDTQYF. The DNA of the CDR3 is TGCGCCAGCAGCGCTCTACTAGCGGGGGGGGATACGCAGTATTTT.

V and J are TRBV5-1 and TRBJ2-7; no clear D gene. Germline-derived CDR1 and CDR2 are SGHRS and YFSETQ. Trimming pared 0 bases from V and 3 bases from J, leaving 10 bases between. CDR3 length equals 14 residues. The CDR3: CASSLVGGYYEQYF. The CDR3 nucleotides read TGCGCCAGCAGCTTGGTTGGCGGATACTACGAGCAGTACTTC.

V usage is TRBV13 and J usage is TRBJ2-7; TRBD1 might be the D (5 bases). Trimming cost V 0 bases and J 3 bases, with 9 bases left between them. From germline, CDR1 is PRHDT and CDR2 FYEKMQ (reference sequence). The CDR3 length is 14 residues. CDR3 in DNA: TGTGCCAGCAGCTTAGGACCAGACAGCTACGAGCAGTACTTC. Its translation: CASSLGPDSYEQYF.

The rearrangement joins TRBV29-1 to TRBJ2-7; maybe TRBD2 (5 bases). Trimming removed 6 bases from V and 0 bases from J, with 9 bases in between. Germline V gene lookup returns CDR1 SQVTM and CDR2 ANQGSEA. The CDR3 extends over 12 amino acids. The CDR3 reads CSVGGPSYEQYF. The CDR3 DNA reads TGCAGCGTCGGCGGGCCCTCCTACGAGCAGTACTTC.

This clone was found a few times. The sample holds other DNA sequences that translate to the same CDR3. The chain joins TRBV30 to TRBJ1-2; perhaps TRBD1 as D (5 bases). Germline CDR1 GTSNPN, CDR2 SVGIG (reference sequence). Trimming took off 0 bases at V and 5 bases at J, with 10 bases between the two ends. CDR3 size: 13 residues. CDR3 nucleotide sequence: TGTGCCTGGAGTGTCCAGGGTGGATATGGCTACACCTTC. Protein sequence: CAWSVQGGYGYTF.

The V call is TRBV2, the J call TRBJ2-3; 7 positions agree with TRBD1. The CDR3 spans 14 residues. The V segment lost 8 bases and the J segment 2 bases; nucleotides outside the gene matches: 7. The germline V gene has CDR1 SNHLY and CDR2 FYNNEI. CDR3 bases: TGTGCCAGCCTACACAGGGGATCCACAGATACGCAGTATTTT. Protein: CASLHRGSTDTQYF.

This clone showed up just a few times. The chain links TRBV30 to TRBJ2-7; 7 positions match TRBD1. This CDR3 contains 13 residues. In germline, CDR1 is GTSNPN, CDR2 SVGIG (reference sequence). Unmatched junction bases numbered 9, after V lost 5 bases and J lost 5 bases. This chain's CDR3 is CAWDRDPPHEQYF. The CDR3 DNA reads TGTGCCTGGGACAGGGATCCCCCGCACGAGCAGTACTTC.

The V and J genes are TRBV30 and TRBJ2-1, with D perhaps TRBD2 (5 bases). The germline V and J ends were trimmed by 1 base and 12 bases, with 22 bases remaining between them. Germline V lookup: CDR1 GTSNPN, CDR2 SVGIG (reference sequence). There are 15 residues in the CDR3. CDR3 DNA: TGTGCCTGGAGTGACGGACTCCATCTCCAAAAGGCGCAGTTCTTC. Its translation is CAWSDGLHLQKAQFF.

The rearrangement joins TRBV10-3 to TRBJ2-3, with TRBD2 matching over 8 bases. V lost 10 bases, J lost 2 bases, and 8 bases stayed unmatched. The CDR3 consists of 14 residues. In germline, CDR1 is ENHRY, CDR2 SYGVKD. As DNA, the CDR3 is TGTGCCACTGTGGACGGGAGGGCCACAGATACGCAGTATTTT. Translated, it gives CATVDGRATDTQYF.

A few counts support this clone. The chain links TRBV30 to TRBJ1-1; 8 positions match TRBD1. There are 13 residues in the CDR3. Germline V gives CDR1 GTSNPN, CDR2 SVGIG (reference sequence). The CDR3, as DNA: TGTGCTGCTTCGACAGGGGTGAACACTGAAGCTTTCTTT. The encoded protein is CAASTGVNTEAFF.

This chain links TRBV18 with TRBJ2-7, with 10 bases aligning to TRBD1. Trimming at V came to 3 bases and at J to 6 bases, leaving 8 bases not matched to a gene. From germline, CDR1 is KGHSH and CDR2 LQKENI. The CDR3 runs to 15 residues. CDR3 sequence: CASSPVDGTGVEQYF. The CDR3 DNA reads TGTGCCAGCTCACCTGTCGACGGGACAGGGGTCGAGCAGTACTTC.

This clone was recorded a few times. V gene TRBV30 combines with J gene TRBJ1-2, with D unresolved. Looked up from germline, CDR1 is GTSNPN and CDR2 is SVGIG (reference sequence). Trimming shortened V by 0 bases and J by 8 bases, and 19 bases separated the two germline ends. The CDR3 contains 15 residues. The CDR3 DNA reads TGTGCCTGGAGTGTACCGGTGGAGCTTTGGAGAGGCTACACCTTC. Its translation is CAWSVPVELWRGYTF.

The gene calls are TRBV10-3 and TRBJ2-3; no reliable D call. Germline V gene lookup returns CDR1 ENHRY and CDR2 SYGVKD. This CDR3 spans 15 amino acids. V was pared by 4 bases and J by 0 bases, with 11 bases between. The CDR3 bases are TGTGCCATCAGTGTGCCAGGATCTAGCACAGATACGCAGTATTTT. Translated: CAISVPGSSTDTQYF.

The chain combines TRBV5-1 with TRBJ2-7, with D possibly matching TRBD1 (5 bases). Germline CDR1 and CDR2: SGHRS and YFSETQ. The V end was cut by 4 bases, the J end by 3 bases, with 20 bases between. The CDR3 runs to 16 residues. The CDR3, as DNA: TGCGCCAGCAGCGGGCGGCTAGTAAGGGGCAGCTACGAGCAGTACTTC. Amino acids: CASSGRLVRGSYEQYF.

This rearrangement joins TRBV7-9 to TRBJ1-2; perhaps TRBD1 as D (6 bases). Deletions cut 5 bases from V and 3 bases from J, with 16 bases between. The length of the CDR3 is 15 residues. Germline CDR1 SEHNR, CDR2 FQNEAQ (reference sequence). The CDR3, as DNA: TGTGCCAGCAGCCCTGGACAGATGCTATACTATGGCTACACCTTC. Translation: CASSPGQMLYYGYTF.

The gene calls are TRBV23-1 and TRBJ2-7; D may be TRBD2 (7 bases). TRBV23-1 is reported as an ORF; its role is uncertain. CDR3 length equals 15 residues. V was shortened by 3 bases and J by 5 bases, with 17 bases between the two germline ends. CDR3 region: CASSQPEGGVNEQYF. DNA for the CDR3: TGCGCCAGCAGTCAGCCGGAGGGGGGGGTCAACGAGCAGTACTTC.

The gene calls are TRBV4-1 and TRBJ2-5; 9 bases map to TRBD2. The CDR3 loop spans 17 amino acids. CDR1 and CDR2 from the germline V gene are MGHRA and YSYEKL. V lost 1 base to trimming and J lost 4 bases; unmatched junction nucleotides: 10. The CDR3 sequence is CASSQGSRRGGAETQYF. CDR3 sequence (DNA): TGCGCCAGCAGCCAAGGAAGCCGCCGCGGGGGGGCAGAGACCCAGTACTTC.

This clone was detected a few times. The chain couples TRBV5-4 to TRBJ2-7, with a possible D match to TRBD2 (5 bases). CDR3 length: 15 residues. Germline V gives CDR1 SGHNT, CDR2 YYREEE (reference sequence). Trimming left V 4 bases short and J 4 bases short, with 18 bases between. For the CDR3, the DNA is TGTGCCAGCAGCGCCCGAGGAGGCACCGGGTACGAGCAGTACTTC. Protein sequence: CASSARGGTGYEQYF.

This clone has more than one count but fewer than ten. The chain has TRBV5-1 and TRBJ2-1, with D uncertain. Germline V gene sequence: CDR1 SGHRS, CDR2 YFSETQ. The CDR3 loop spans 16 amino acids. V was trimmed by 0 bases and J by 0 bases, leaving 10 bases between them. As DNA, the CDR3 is TGCGCCAGCAGCTTGGATAGCATGAGCTCCTACAATGAGCAGTTCTTC. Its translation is CASSLDSMSSYNEQFF.

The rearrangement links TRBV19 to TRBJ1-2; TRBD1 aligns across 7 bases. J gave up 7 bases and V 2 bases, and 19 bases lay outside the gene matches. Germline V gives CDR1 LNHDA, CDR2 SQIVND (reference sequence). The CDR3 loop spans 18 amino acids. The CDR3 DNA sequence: TGTGCCAGTAGTATATTGTGGACTCCCCGCGACAGGGAAGCTGGCTACACCTTC. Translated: CASSILWTPRDREAGYTF. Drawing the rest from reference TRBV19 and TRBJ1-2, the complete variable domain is DGGITQSPKYLFRKEGQNVTLSCEQNLNHDAMYWYRQDPGQGLRLIYYSQIVNDFQKGDIAEGYSVSREKKESFPLTVTSAQKNPTAFYLCASSILWTPRDREAGYTFGSGTRLTVV.

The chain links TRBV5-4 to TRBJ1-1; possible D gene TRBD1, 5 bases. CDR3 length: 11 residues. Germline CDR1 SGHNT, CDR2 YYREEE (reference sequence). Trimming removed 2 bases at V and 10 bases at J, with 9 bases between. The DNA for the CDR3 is TGTGCCAGCAGCTTCGGGGGTGGAGCTTTCTTT. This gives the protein CASSFGGGAFF. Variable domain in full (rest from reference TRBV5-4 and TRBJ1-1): ETGVTQSPTHLIKTRGQQVTLRCSSQSGHNTVSWYQQALGQGPQFIFQYYREEENGRGNFPPRFSGLQFPNYSSELNVNALELDDSALYLCASSFGGGAFFGQGTRLTVV.

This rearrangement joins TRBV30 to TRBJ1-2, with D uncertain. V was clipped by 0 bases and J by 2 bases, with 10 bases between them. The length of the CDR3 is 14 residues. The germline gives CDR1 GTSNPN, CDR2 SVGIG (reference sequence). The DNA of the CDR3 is TGTGCCTGGAGTGTACTGACAAGCAACTATGGCTACACCTTC. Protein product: CAWSVLTSNYGYTF. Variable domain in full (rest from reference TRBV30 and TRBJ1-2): SQTIHQWPATLVQPVGSPLSLECTVEGTSNPNLYWYRQAAGRGLQLLFYSVGIGQISSEVPQNLSASRPQDRQFILSSKKLLLSDSGFYLCAWSVLTSNYGYTFGSGTRLTVV.

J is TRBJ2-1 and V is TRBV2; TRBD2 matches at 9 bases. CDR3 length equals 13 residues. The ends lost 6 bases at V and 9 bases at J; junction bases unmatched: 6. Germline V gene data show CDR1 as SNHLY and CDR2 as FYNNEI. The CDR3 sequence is CASRRAGGTEQFF. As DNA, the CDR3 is TGTGCCAGCAGGAGGGCGGGAGGGACTGAGCAGTTCTTC.

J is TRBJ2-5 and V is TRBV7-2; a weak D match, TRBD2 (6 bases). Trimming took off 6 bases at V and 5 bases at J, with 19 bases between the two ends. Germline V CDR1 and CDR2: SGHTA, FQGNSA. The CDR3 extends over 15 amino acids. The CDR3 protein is CASRIRGGPGETQYF. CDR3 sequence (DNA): TGTGCCAGCAGGATTAGGGGAGGCCCCGGGGAGACCCAGTACTTC.

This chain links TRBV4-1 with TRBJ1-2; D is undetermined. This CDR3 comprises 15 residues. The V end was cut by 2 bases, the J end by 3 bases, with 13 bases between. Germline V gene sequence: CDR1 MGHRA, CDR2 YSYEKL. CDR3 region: CASSQTGGWDYGYTF. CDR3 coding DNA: TGCGCCAGCAGCCAAACCGGCGGGTGGGACTATGGCTACACCTTC.